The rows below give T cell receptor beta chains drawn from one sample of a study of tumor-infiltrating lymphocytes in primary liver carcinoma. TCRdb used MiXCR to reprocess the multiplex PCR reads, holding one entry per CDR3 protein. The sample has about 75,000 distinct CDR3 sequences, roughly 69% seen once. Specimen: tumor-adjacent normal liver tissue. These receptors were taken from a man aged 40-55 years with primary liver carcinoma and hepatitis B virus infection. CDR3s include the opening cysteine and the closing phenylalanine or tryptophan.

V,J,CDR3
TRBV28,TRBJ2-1,CASSRLGLAGRNEQFF
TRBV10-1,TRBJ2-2,CATRASGIVAELFF
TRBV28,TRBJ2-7,CASNLTSGTYEQYF
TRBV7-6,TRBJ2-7,CASSSIRNGTGEHYF
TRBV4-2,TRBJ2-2,CASNQDRLAGSGELFF
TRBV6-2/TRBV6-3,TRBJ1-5,CASCSWGRVQPQHF
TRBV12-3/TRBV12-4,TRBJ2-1,CASSRSGNEQFF
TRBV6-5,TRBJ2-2,CTSTPHIVNTGELFF
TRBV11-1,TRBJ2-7,CASSLSRDSSYEQYF
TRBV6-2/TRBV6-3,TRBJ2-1,CASSYDRGRTYNEQFF
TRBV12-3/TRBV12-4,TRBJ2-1,CASSFYGRDAGQSF
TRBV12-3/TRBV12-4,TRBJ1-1,CASSLGRRRAEAFF
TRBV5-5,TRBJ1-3,CASSLKGSGNTIYF
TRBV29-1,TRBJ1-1,CSGVGGSGGIHTEAFF
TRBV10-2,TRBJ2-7,CACTETGGGYEQYF
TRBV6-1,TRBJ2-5,CASREFGTYQETQYF
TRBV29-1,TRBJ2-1,CIAAPHYYNEQFF
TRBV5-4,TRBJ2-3,CASSHYNGLAGVTDRQYF
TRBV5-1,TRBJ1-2,CASSLRAGSGYTF
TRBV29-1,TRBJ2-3,CSVSTDTHYF
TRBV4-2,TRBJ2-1,CASTLGTLLDEQFF
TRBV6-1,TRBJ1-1,CASRRRGTVTEAFF
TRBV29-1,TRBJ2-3,CSARVAQGTDTQYF
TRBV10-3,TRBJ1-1,CAISEGYRAEAFF
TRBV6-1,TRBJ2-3,CASSEGGQGSDTQYF
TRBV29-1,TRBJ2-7,CSAQGLAGDYERYF
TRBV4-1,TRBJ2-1,CARSQVRNEQFF
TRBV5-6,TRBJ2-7,CASSPVFDNIYEKYF
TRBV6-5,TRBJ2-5,CASSYSSSSGSQETQYF
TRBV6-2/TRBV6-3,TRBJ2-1,CVSSYGPYSRDWFF
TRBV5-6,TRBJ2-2,CVSSSGTGVTGELFF
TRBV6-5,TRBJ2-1,CASRQGGIAGAQSSYNKHFF
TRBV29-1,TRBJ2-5,CSVEVPQQETQYF
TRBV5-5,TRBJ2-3,CANSGDSDTQYF
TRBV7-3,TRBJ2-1,CASNLTRGKAGNEQFF
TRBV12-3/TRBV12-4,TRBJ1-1,CASSLGGRRAEAFF
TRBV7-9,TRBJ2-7,CACRRTSEYYEQYF
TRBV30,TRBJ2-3,CAWPPRCPTTTQYF
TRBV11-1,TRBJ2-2,CANSLIRFGELFF
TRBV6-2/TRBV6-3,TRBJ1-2,CASRGSEQGVNYGYAF
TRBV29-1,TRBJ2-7,CSVGQGVSYEQYF
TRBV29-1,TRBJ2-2,CSFLGPGPTGELFF
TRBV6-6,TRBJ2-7,CTSSTGGAPYEQHF
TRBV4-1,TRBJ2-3,CTSSHYPTGRSTDTRYF
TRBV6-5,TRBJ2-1,CASSPGTPSRDQQFF
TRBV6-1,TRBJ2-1,CASSEQQGAYNEQFF
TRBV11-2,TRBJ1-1,CASSPLWPNTEAFF
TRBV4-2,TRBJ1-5,CASCRDGAGLSNQPQHF
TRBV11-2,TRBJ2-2,CASSLVALVGAGELFF
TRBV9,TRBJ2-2,CASSVRRELGTGELFF
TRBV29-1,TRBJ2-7,CSTSAAGDFSEQYF
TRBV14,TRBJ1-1,CASSPSDRLDAAFF
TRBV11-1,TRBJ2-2,CTSSLVCFGELFF
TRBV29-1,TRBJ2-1,CSVGTWKHRSHNEQFF
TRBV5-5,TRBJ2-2,CASSLVPQGVVTGELFF
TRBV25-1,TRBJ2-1,CASSGEDSPIDEQFF
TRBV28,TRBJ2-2,CARSLTGELFF
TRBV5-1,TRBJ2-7,CASSSGLAGAAYEQYF
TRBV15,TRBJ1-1,CATSRAGDHTEAFF
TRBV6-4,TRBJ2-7,CASSPDSRDKGEQYF